This TCR beta chain came from a study of blood T cell repertoires in COVID-19. On the study more broadly: From the United States, Italy and Spain came samples of acute and convalescent COVID-19. Sources were T cells, B-cell-depleted T cells, or PBMCs; the material itself was cDNA or gDNA.

The authors' processing: Counts of nucleated cells, estimated from reference gene primer amplification, were obtained. Some clones are missing from TCRdb's copy, which holds only in-frame ones; the method was immunoSEQ multiplex PCR. Clonal size and the V and J genes are those of that table, whereas D and trimming came from the DNA. The table has more than 50,000 clones, about 82% seen once. The V and J ends lost 3 bases and 7 bases, in that order; junction bases with no gene match: 10. Per germline, CDR1 LNHNV and CDR2 YYDKDF (reference sequence). The CDR3 contains 15 residues. Sequencing input: peripheral blood. The sequence was collected from a human donor in a cohort sampled during active COVID-19. The chain has TRBV15 and TRBJ1-2; 8 bases are shared with TRBD1. The CDR3 DNA is TGTGCCACCAGCAGGGAACTGGACAGGGAGGTTGGCTACACCTTC. Residues: CATSRELDREVGYTF.